This T cell receptor beta chain was obtained from a study of cytomegalovirus exposure and HLA in healthy donors. Study in general: Early on, a data release was issued that held about 85 million unique TCRs from HLA-typed donors. Regarding the study as a whole: The authors assumed roughly uniform sequencing depth across donors for presence/absence analyses. It was shown in a later analysis that HLA-associated TCR beta chains were more clonally expanded than other, equally common chains.

PCR used 60 Vbeta primers and 13 Jbeta primers. The protocol was immunoSEQ multiplex PCR, while the TCRdb copy is restricted to in-frame clones and leaves out a portion. The sample includes 75,000 to 95,000 clones. Worth noting for this clone: Its target is not known.

Germline values: CDR1 SGHNT, CDR2 YYREEE (reference sequence). The CDR3 covers 14 residues. V lost 1 base and J lost 1, with 8 bases in between. Those who donated were healthy bone marrow donors. Sequencing used PBMCs. This TCR was recovered from a woman aged 55-69 years in good health and CMV-seronegative. The chain has TRBV5-4 and TRBJ1-1; D ambiguous. Here the CDR3 DNA reads TGTGCCAGCAGCTTGTGGGCAGCGAACACTGAAGCTTTCTTT. Translating it yields CASSLWAANTEAFF.